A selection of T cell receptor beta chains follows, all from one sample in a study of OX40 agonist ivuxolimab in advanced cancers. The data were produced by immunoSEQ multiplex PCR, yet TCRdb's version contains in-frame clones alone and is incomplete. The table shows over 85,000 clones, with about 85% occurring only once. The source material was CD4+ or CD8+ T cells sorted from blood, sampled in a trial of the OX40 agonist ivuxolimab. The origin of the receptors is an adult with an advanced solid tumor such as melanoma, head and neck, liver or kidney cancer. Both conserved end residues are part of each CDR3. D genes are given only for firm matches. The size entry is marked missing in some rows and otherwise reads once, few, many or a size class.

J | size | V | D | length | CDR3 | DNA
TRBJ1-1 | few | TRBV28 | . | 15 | CASSSPATRNTEAFF | TGTGCCAGCAGTTCCCCGGCAACGCGGAACACTGAAGCTTTCTTT
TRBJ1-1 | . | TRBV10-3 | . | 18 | CAISLSGPGAVLNTEAFF | TGTGCCATCAGTCTTTCCGGGCCGGGAGCGGTTCTGAACACTGAAGCTTTCTTT
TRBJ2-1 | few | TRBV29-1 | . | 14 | CSVDSQEIYNEQFF | TGCAGCGTTGATAGCCAGGAAATTTACAATGAGCAGTTCTTC
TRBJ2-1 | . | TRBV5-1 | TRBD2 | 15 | CASSVVAGGENEQFF | TGCGCCAGCAGCGTCGTGGCGGGGGGAGAGAATGAGCAGTTCTTC
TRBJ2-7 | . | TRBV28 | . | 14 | CASSFPGGSYEQYF | TGTGCCAGCAGTTTCCCCGGAGGCTCCTACGAGCAGTACTTC
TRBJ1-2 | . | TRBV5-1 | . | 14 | CASRSDPAGYGYTF | TGCGCCAGCAGATCGGACCCGGCGGGCTATGGCTACACCTTC
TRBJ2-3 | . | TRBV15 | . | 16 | CATSRERGAGEDTQYF | TGTGCCACCAGCAGAGAAAGGGGGGCAGGTGAAGATACGCAGTATTTT
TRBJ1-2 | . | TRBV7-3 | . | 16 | CATDRCPISPYIGYTF | TGTGCCACCGATCGTTGCCCAATCTCCCCTTATATTGGCTACACCTTC
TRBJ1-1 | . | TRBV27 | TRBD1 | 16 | CASSLFVPRGGTEAFF | TGTGCCAGCAGTTTATTTGTTCCCAGGGGGGGCACTGAAGCTTTCTTT
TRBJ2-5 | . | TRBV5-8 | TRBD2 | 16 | CASSLWTSGSEETQYF | TGTGCCAGCAGCTTATGGACTAGCGGTTCAGAAGAGACCCAGTACTTC
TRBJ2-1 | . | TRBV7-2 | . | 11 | CASSLESEQFF | TGTGCCAGCAGCTTAGAGAGCGAGCAGTTCTTC
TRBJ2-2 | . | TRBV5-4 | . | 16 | CASSLQAGWNTGELFF | TGTGCCAGCAGCTTGCAAGCAGGGTGGAACACCGGGGAGCTGTTTTTT
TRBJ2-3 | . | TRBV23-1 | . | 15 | CASSPNRGGTDTQYF | TGCGCCAGCAGTCCGAACAGGGGAGGGACAGATACGCAGTATTTT
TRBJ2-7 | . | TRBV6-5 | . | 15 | CASSYKFTFSYEQYF | TGTGCCAGCAGTTACAAATTCACCTTCTCCTACGAGCAGTACTTC
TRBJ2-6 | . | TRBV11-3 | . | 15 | CASSHQSSGANVLTF | TGTGCCAGCAGCCACCAGTCCTCTGGGGCCAACGTCCTGACTTTC
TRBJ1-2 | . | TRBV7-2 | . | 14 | CASSLEVGNYGYTF | TGTGCCAGCAGCTTAGAAGTGGGAAACTATGGCTACACCTTC
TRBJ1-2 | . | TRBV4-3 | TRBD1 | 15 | CASSQVSGGRYGYTF | TGCGCCAGCAGCCAAGTCTCAGGGGGGAGGTATGGCTACACCTTC
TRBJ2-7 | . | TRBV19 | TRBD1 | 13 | CASSTGGEYEQYF | TGTGCCAGTTCGACAGGGGGCGAGTACGAGCAGTACTTC
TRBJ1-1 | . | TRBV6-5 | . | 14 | CASNRGGAYTEAFF | TGTGCCAGCAACCGGGGGGGGGCCTACACTGAAGCTTTCTTT